Reported below is one T cell receptor (beta chain). This sample also contains other DNA sequences that code for the same CDR3. The data belong to a study of control samples from healthy donors and cancer patients. Profiling relied on immunoSEQ multiplex PCR, and the TCRdb table lists in-frame clones only, not all of them. Of some 30,000 clones in the sample, 70% to 90% were seen once. This CDR3 comprises 14 residues. The V end was cut by 4 bases, the J end by 3 bases, with 13 bases between. Per the germline V gene, CDR1 is SGHVS and CDR2 is FQNEAQ. The genes are TRBV7-8 and TRBJ2-7; D gene uncertain. The sample consisted of formalin-fixed, paraffin-embedded tissue. This TCR was recovered from a female donor with melanoma. Here the CDR3 DNA reads TGTGCCAGCAGCTCACCCGACAACCTCTACGAGCAGTACTTC. Its translation: CASSSPDNLYEQYF.